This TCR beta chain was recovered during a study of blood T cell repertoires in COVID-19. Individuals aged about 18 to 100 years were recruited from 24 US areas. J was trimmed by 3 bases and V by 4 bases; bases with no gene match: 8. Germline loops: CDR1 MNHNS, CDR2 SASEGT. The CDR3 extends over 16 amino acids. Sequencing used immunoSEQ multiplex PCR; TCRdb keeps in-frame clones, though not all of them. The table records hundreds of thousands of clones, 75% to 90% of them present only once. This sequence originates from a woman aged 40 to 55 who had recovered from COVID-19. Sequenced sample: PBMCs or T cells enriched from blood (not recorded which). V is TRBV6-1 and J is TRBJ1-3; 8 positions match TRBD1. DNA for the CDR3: TGTGCCAGCAGTGTAGAGCCTACAGGGGGTGGAAACACCATATATTTT. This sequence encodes CASSVEPTGGGNTIYF.